The entry below gives a single T cell receptor beta chain sequence along with its context. The antigen is not known. Researchers isolated total RNA from whole blood without sorting T cells. The data originate from a study of monozygotic twins with inflammatory bowel disease. Germline V gives CDR1 SGHTA, CDR2 FQGNSA. This CDR3 has 15 amino acids. cDNA was produced in eight separate reactions per sample. TCRdb re-called the 5' RACE reads, yielding one record per CDR3 amino acid sequence without DNA. The listing contains around 400,000 distinct CDR3 sequences. The study, taken as a whole, reports: The data did not back a single strong IBD-associated clonotype or signal.

This rearrangement joins TRBV7-2 to TRBJ2-7. Sequenced material: blood. This clonotype originated in a human donor with ulcerative colitis or Crohn's disease, or a healthy co-twin of an affected twin (not recorded which). The CDR3 protein is CASTFNRGGYYEQYF.